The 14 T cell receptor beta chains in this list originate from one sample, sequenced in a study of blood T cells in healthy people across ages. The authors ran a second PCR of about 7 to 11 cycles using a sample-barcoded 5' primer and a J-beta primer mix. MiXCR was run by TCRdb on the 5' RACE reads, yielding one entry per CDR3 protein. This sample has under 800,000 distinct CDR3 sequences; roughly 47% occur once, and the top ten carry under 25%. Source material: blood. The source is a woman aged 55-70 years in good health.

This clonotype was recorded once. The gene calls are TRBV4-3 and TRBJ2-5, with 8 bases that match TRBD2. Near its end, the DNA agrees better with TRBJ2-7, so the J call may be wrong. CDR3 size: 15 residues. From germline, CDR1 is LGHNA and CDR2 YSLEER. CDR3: CASSQDHGRGVEQYF. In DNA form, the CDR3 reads TGCGCCAGCAGCCAAGACCACGGGAGGGGAGTCGAGCAGTACTTC.

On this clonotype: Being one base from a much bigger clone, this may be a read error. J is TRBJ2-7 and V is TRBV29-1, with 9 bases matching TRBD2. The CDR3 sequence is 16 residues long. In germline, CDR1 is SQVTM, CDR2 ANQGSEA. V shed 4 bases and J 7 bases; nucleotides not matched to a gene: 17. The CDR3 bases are TGCAGCGTTGCCCGTAATAGCGGGAGTTTTGGCAATGAGCAGTACTTC. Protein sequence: CSVARNSGSFGNEQYF.

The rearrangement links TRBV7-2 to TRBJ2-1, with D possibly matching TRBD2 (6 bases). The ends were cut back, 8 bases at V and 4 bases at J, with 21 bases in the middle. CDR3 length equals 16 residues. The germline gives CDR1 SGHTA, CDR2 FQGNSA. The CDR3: CASGSMGRGNYNEQFF. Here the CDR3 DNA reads TGTGCCAGCGGTTCGATGGGGCGGGGAAATTACAATGAGCAGTTCTTC.

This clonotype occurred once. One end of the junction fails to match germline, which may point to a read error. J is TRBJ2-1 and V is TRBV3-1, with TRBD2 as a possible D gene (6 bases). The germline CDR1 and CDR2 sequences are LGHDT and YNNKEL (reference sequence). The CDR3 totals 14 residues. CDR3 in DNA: TGTGTCAGCAGCCCTGGGACTCCCTACAATGAGCAGTTCTTC. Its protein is CVSSPGTPYNEQFF.

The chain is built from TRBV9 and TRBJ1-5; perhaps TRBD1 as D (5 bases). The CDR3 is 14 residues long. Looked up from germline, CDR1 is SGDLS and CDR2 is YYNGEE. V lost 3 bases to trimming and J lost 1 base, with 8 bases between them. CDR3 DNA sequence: TGTGCCAGCAGCGGATCAGGGAGCAATCAGCCCCAGCATTTT. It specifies CASSGSGSNQPQHF.

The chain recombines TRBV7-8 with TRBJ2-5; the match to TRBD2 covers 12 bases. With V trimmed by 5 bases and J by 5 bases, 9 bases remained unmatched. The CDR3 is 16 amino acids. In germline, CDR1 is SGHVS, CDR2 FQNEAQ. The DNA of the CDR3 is TGTGCCAGCAGCACCTCACTAGCGGGGGGCGCCGAGACCCAGTACTTC. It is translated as CASSTSLAGGAETQYF.

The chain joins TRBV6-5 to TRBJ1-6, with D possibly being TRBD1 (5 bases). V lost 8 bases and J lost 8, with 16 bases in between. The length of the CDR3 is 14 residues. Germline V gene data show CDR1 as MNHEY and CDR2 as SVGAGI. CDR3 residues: CASGARDLHSPLHF. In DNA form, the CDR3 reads TGTGCCAGCGGGGCCAGGGATTTACATTCACCCCTCCACTTT.

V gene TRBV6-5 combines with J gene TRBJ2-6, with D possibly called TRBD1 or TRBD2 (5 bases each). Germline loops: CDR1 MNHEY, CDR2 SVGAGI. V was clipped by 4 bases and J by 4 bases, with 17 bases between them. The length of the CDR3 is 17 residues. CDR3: CASSSGPWPGGANVLTF. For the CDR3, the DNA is TGTGCCAGCAGTTCGGGACCATGGCCGGGAGGGGCCAACGTCCTGACTTTC.

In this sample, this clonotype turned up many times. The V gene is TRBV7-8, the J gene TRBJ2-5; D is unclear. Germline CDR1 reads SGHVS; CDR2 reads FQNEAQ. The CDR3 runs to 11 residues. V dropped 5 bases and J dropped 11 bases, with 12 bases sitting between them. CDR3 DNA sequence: TGTGCCAGCAGCAAAGGTCGCCAGCAGTACTTC. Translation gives CASSKGRQQYF.

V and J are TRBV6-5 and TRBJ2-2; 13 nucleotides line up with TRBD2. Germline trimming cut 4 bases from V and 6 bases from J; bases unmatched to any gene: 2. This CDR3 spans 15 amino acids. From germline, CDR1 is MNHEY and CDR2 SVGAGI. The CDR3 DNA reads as TGTGCCAGCAGTTGGACTAGCGGGAGTCCCGGGGAGCTGTTTTTT. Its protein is CASSWTSGSPGELFF.

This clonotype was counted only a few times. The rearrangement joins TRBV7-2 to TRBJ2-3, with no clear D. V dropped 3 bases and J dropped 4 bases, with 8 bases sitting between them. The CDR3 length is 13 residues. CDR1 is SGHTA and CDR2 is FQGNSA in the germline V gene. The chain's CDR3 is CASSLSLSDTQYF. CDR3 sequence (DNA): TGTGCCAGCAGCTTGAGTCTATCAGATACGCAGTATTTT.

The DNA of the CDR3 is TGCGCCAGCAGCTTACAGGGGGCTACAGATACGCAGTATTTT. This codes for CASSLQGATDTQYF. The V gene is TRBV5-1, the J gene TRBJ2-3; 9 bases line up with TRBD1. Trimming removed 2 bases from V and 3 bases from J; junction bases left unmatched: 1. The CDR3 has 14 amino acids. Germline CDR1 and CDR2: SGHRS and YFSETQ.

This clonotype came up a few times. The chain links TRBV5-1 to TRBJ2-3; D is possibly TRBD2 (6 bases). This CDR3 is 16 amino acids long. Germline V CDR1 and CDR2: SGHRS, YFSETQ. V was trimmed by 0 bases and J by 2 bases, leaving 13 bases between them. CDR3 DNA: TGCGCCAGCAGCTTGGCACCGGGGGTGGACACAGATACGCAGTATTTT. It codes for CASSLAPGVDTDTQYF.

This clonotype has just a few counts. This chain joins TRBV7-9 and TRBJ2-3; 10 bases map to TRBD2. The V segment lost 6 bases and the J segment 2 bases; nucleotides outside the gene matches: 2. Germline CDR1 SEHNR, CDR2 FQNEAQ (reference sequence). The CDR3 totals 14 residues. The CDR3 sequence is CASRSGRDTDTQYF. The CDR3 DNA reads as TGTGCCAGCAGAAGCGGGAGGGACACAGATACGCAGTATTTT.